Here is one TCR beta chain with its context. Its antigen target is currently unknown. No base-level quality is on record; no much larger clone is a single base apart. From V the trimming removes 7 bases and from J it removes 6 bases, while the gene matches leave 21 bases of the junction unaccounted for. The CDR3, from cysteine to phenylalanine, totals 18 residues. CDR3 DNA is the only sequence kept; it has 54 bases, read in frame from the first base. As encoded in the germline V gene, CDR1 is MNHEY while CDR2 is SVGEGT. This specimen belongs to a study of response to subunit inactivated influenza vaccine (dated by TCRdb to 2016 to 2018). Regarding the research as a whole: To follow how T cells responded to a trivalent subunit inactivated influenza vaccine, the researchers relied on deep quantitative profiling of the T cell receptor repertoire.

Paper-wide results and their limitations: It was suggested by the authors that each seasonal influenza vaccination may recruit only a limited number of new T cells.

The library relied on RT-PCR. Sequencing used an Illumina HiSeq 2500. Starting from the raw public reads, TCRdb applied fastp trimming at Q25, assembled clones with MiXCR and retained in-frame beta chains. Merged by CDR3 protein, the rows form single entries marked with the most common genes and DNA. In this sample the table shows 250,000 to 350,000 distinct CDR3 sequences, over 20% of which occur a single time. About 9.3% of the sample is taken by the ten largest. This clonotype was obtained from a man aged 50-75 years who received an inactivated influenza vaccine. Donor details come from another sample of the same person, matched by shared clones. The sample here was PBMCs from blood, taken about 20 months after vaccination. Here the chain combines TRBV6-2 or TRBV6-3 and TRBJ2-3, with 8 bases aligning to TRBD2. This receptor carries the CDR3 CASTPPLGSGGIPDTQYF. The nucleotide sequence is TGTGCCAGCACCCCACCATTAGGCAGCGGGGGCATCCCTGATACGCAGTATTTT.